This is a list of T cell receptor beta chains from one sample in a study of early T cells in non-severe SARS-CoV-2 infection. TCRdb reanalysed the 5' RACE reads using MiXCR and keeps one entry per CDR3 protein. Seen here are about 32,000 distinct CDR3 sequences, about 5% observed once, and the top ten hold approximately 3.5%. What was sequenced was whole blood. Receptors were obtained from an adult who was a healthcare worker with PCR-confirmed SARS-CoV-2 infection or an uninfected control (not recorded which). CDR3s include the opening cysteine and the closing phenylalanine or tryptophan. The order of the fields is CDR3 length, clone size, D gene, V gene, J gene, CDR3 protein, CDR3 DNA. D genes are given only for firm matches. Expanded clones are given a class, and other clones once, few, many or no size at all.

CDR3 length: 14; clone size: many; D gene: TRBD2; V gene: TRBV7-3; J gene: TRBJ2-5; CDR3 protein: CASSFQGGEETQYF; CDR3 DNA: TGTGCCAGCAGCTTCCAGGGAGGGGAAGAGACCCAGTACTTC
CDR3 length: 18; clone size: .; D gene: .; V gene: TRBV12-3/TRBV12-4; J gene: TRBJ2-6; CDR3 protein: CASSLWGAQGSGANVLTF; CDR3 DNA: TGTGCCAGCAGTTTATGGGGGGCGCAGGGCTCTGGGGCCAACGTCCTGACTTTC
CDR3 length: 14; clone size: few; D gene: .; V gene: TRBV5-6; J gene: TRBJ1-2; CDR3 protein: CASNPDPFNYGYTF; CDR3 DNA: TGTGCCAGCAACCCTGACCCTTTTAACTATGGCTACACCTTC
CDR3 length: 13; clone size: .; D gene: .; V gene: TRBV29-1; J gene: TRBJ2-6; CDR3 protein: CSARSSGANVLTF; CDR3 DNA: TGCAGCGCGAGAAGCTCTGGGGCCAACGTCCTGACTTTC
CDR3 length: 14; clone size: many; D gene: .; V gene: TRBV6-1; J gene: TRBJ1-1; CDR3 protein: CASSEAGESTEAFF; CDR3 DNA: TGTGCCAGCAGTGAAGCAGGGGAATCGACTGAAGCTTTCTTT
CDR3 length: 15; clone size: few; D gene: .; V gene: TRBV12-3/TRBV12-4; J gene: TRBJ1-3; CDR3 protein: CASSLNGYSGNTIYF; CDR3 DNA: TGTGCCAGCAGTTTAAACGGGTACTCTGGAAACACCATATATTTT
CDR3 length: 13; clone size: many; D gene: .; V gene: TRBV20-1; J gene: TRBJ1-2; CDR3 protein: CSARGLDGVGYTF; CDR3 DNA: TGCAGTGCTAGAGGGCTCGATGGGGTTGGCTACACCTTC
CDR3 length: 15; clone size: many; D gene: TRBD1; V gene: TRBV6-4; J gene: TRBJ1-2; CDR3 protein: CASRDRGFRVYGYTF; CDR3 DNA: TGTGCCAGCCGGGACAGGGGGTTCAGGGTCTATGGCTACACCTTC
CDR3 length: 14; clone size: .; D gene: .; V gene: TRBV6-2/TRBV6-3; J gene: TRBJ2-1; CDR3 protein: CASSSTSTSPEQFF; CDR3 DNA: TGTGCCAGCAGTTCGACTAGTACTTCCCCGGAGCAGTTCTTC
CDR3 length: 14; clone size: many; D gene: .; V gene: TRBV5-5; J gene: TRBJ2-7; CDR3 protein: CASSSGTGAYEQYF; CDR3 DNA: TGTGCCAGCAGCTCCGGGACGGGCGCCTACGAGCAGTACTTC
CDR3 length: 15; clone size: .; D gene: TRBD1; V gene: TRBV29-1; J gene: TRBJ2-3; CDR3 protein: CSVGGQGLHTDTQYF; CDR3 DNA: TGCAGCGTTGGGGGACAGGGCCTCCACACAGATACGCAGTATTTT
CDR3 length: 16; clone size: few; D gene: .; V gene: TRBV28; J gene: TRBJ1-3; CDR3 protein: CASSTTGRGSGNTIYF; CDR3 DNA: TGTGCCAGCAGTACTACCGGGCGGGGGTCTGGAAACACCATATATTTT
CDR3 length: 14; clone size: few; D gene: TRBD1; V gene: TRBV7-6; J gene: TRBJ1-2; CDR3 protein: CASSLYRTGTGYTF; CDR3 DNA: TGTGCCAGCAGCTTATACCGGACAGGGACCGGCTACACCTTC
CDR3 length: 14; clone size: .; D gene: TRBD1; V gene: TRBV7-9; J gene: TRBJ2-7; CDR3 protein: CASSLPGQGAGQYF; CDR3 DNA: TGTGCCAGCAGCTTACCGGGACAGGGGGCTGGGCAGTACTTC
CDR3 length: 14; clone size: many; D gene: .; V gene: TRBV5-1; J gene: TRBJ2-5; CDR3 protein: CASSLAASQETQYF; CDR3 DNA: TGCGCCAGCAGCCTCGCAGCGAGCCAAGAGACCCAGTACTTC
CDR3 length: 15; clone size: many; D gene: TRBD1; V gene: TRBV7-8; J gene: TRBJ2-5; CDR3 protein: CASSSDRGREETQYF; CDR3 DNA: TGTGCCAGCAGCTCGGACAGGGGAAGAGAAGAGACCCAGTACTTC
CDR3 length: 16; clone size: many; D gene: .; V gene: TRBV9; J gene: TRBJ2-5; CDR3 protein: CASSVYGRDDIETQYF; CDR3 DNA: TGTGCCAGCAGCGTATATGGCAGGGACGATATTGAGACCCAGTACTTC
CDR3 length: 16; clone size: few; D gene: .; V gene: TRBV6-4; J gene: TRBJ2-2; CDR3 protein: CASSARRDVNTGELFF; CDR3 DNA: TGTGCCAGCAGTGCACGCAGGGATGTTAACACCGGGGAGCTGTTTTTT
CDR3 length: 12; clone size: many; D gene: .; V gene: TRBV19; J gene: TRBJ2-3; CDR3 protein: CATRPNRDTQYF; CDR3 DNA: TGTGCCACCAGACCCAACCGGGATACGCAGTATTTT
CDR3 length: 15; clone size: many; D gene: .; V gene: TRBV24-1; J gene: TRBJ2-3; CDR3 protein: CATSAGLAGEDTQYF; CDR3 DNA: TGTGCCACCAGTGCCGGCCTAGCAGGGGAAGATACGCAGTATTTT
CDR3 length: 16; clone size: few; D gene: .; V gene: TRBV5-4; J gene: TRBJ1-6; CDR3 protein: CASSTQGARSNSPLHF; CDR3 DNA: TGTGCCAGCAGCACCCAAGGGGCGAGGAGCAATTCACCCCTCCACTTT
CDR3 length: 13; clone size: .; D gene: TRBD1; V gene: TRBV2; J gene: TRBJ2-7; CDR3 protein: CASRIQGAGEQYF; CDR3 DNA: TGTGCCAGCAGAATACAGGGGGCAGGGGAGCAGTACTTC
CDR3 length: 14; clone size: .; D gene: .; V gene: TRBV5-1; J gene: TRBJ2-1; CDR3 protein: CASSSGLPYNEQFF; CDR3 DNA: TGCGCCAGCAGTTCCGGACTTCCGTACAATGAGCAGTTCTTC
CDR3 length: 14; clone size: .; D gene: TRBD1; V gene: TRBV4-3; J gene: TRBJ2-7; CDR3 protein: CASSQDSQGTEQYF; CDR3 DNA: TGCGCCAGCAGCCAAGATTCACAGGGGACCGAGCAGTACTTC
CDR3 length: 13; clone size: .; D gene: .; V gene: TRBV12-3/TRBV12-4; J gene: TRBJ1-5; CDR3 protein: CASQWSSNQPQHF; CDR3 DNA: TGTGCCAGCCAGTGGAGTAGCAATCAGCCCCAGCATTTT
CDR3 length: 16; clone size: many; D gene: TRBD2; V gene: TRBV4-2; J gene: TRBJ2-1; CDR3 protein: CASSQRATSGNGEQFF; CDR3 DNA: TGTGCCAGCAGCCAGAGGGCGACTAGCGGGAACGGTGAGCAGTTCTTC
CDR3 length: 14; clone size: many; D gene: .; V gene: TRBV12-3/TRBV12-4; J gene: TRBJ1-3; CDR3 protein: CASRTGLPENTIYF; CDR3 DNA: TGTGCCAGCAGGACAGGCTTACCTGAAAACACCATATATTTT
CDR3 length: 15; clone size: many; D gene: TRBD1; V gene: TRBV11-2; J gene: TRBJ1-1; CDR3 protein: CASRKMTGVNTEAFF; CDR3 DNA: TGTGCCAGCAGAAAAATGACAGGGGTGAACACTGAAGCTTTCTTT
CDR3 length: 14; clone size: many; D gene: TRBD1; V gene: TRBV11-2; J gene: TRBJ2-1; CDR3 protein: CASSQRQGIHEQFF; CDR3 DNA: TGTGCCAGCAGCCAAAGACAGGGGATCCATGAGCAGTTCTTC
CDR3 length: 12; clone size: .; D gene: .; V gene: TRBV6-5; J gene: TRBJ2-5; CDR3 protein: CASSYSFETQYF; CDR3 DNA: TGTGCCAGCAGTTACTCGTTTGAGACCCAGTACTTC
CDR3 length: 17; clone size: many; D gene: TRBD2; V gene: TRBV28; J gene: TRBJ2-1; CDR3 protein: CASSYNSGRVVYNEQFF; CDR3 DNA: TGTGCCAGCAGTTACAATAGCGGGAGGGTAGTCTACAATGAGCAGTTCTTC
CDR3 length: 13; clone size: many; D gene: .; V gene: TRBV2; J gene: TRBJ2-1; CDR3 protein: CASRGPAKDEQFF; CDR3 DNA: TGTGCCAGCCGCGGACCTGCCAAGGATGAGCAGTTCTTC
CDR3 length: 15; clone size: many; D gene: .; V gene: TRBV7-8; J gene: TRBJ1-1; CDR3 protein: CASSLLGGREVTAFF; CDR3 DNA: TGTGCCAGCAGCCTCCTAGGGGGGCGAGAGGTCACAGCTTTCTTT
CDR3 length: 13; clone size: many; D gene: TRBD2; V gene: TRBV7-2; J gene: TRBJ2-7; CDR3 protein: CASRVPGLSEQYF; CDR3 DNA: TGTGCCAGCAGGGTTCCGGGACTATCCGAGCAGTACTTC
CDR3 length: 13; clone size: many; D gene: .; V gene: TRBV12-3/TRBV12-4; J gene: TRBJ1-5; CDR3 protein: CASSFLNSQPQHF; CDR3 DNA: TGTGCCAGCAGTTTTCTGAATTCTCAGCCCCAGCATTTT
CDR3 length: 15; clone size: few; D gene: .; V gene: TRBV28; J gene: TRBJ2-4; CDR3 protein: CASSTGESAKNIQYF; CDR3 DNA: TGTGCCAGCAGTACAGGAGAATCAGCCAAAAACATTCAGTACTTC
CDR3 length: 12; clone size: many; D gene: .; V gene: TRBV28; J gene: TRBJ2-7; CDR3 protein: CASSSGSYEQYF; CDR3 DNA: TGTGCCAGCAGTTCGGGCTCCTACGAGCAGTACTTC
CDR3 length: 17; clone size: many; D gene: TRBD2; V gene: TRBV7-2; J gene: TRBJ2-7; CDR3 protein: CASTKSWTSGRSYEQYF; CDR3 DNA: TGTGCCAGCACCAAAAGTTGGACTAGCGGGAGGTCCTACGAGCAGTACTTC
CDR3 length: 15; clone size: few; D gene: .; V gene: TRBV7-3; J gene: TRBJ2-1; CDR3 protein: CASSLQETMSNEQFF; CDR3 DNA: TGTGCCAGCAGCTTACAAGAGACTATGAGCAATGAGCAGTTCTTC
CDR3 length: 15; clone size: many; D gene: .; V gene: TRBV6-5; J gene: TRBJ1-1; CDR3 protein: CASSWGGQRVTEAFF; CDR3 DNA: TGTGCCAGCAGCTGGGGGGGGCAGCGGGTCACTGAAGCTTTCTTT
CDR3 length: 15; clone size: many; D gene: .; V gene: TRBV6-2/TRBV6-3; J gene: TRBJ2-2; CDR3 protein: CASSYSVSFGGELFF; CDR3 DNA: TGTGCCAGCAGTTACTCGGTTTCGTTCGGCGGGGAGCTGTTTTTT
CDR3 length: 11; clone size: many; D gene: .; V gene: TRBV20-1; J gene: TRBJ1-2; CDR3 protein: CSASFNGGYTF; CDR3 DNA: TGCAGTGCTAGCTTCAATGGAGGCTACACCTTC
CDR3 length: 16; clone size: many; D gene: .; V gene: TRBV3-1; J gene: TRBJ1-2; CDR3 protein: CASSQGTGPISYGYTF; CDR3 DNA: TGTGCCAGCAGCCAAGGGACCGGACCAATCAGCTATGGCTACACCTTC
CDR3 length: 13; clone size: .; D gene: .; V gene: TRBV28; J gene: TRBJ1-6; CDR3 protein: CASSFLENSPLHF; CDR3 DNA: TGTGCCAGCAGTTTTCTCGAGAATTCACCCCTCCACTTT